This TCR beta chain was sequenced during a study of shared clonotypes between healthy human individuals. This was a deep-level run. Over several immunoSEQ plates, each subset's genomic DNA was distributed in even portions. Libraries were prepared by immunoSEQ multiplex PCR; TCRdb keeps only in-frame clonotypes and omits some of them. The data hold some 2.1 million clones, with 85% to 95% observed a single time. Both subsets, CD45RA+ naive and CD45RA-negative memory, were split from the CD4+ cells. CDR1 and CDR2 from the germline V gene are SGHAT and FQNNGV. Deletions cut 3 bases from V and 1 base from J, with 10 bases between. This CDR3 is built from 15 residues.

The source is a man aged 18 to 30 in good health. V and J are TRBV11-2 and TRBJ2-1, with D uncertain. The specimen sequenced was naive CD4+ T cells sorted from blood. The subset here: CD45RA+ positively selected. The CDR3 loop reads CASSFQVESYNEQFF. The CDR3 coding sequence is TGTGCCAGCAGCTTCCAGGTTGAATCCTACAATGAGCAGTTCTTC.